The clone carrying this T cell receptor (beta chain) was seen at least ten times. No antigen is known for it. These data are taken from a study of human T cells and chemical hapten exposure. Across the whole study: The use of 2% DPC on around 2 cm by around 2 cm of upper inner arm skin constituted sensitization. Study-wide findings and caveats: The donor cohort had alopecia, so its immune response may not match that of healthy people. Patch test score rose with PT1 expanded TCR count, significant at thresholds 8, 16 and 32, not 4.

The time point: patch test 1, 2 weeks after DPC sensitization. As to treatment: therapeutic diphenylcyclopropenone sensitization with weekly scalp DPC. Donation of samples came from alopecia patients who were 18 to 70 years old and suitable for DPC. TCRdb re-called the RACE reads with MiXCR, one entry per CDR3 protein. The sample lists 70,000 to 100,000 distinct CDR3 sequences, about 7.5% occurring once. This TCR came from a woman aged 25-40 years with alopecia areata. Some clones in this sample may be carry-over from other donors' samples. Sequences were derived from whole blood, sampled in connection with sensitization to the hapten diphenylcyclopropenone (DPC).

The CDR3: CATGTSGGVVLETQYF. As DNA, the CDR3 is TGTGCCACCGGGACTAGCGGGGGGGTTGTTCTGGAGACCCAGTACTTC. The genes are TRBV10-3 and TRBJ2-5, with 16 bases matching TRBD2. Trimming at V came to 10 bases and at J to 5 bases, leaving 10 bases not matched to a gene. The CDR3 runs 16 residues. Germline V gene data show CDR1 as ENHRY and CDR2 as SYGVKD.